Below, 24 T cell receptor beta chains from the same sample are listed, as sequenced in a study of patients and donors after allogeneic stem cell transplantation. TCRdb used MiXCR to reprocess the RT-PCR reads, holding one entry per CDR3 protein. This sample yields some 230,000 distinct CDR3 sequences, of which 12% to 15% are seen a single time; under 14% belongs to the top ten. Sequencing was done on a sample of blood, either unsorted or a sorted T cell fraction (not recorded which). The origin of the receptors is a human donor who was either an allogeneic HSCT recipient or a stem cell or donor lymphocyte infusion donor (not recorded which). It is not recorded whose cells these are; they may come from a transplant donor.

V usage is TRBV11-2 and J usage is TRBJ1-1; D unresolved. Trimming cost V 3 bases and J 3 bases, with 11 bases left between them. Germline assignment: CDR1 SGHAT and CDR2 FQNNGV. The CDR3 length is 14 residues. The CDR3 region is CASSFLAEDTEAFF. CDR3 nucleotides: TGTGCCAGCAGCTTTCTGGCAGAAGACACTGAAGCTTTCTTT.

The table lists this clonotype with many counts. The chain combines TRBV4-3 with TRBJ1-4; D unresolved. V was shortened by 0 bases and J by 0 bases, with 2 bases between the two germline ends. This CDR3 contains 14 residues. CDR1 and CDR2 from the germline V gene are LGHNA and YSLEER. The DNA for the CDR3 is TGCGCCAGCAGCCAAGACACAACTAATGAAAAACTGTTTTTT. Its translation is CASSQDTTNEKLFF.

This clonotype was seen at least ten times. The chain combines TRBV4-3 with TRBJ2-1; D gene unclear. Deletions cut 0 bases from V and 14 bases from J, with 14 bases between. Germline-derived CDR1 and CDR2 are LGHNA and YSLEER. This CDR3 is 13 amino acids long. CDR3 amino acids: CASSQDLYSRKFF. In DNA, the CDR3 is TGCGCCAGCAGCCAAGATCTGTACAGCCGGAAGTTCTTC.

This clonotype was counted at least ten times. The chain employs TRBV6-1 and TRBJ2-2; no firm D call. Germline V gene data show CDR1 as MNHNS and CDR2 as SASEGT. The ends were cut back, 6 bases at V and 4 bases at J, with 12 bases in the middle. The CDR3 extends over 14 amino acids. CDR3 in DNA: TGTGCCAGCAGGGGAACGGGCAGCACCGGGGAGCTGTTTTTT. Its protein product is CASRGTGSTGELFF.

This clonotype was seen only a few times. The V call is TRBV4-1, the J call TRBJ2-5; D remains unclear. The germline gives CDR1 MGHRA, CDR2 YSYEKL. The length of the CDR3 is 14 residues. The ends were cut back, 1 base at V and 5 bases at J, with 11 bases in the middle. The CDR3 region is CASSQVGTWETQYF. CDR3 DNA sequence: TGCGCCAGCAGCCAAGTCGGAACGTGGGAGACCCAGTACTTC.

This clonotype was observed at least ten times. The chain uses TRBV9 and TRBJ2-1; 8 nucleotides match TRBD1. The CDR3 is 16 amino acids. Germline CDR1 is SGDLS and CDR2 is YYNGEE. Trimming cost V 0 bases and J 7 bases; bases outside gene matches: 9. In DNA form, the CDR3 reads TGTGCCAGCAGCGTAGCACAGGGGGTAATGTATAATGAGCAGTTCTTC. This translates into CASSVAQGVMYNEQFF. The full variable domain, rest sourced from reference TRBV9 and TRBJ2-1, is DSGVTQTPKHLITATGQRVTLRCSPRSGDLSVYWYQQSLDQGLQFLIQYYNGEERAKGNILERFSAQQFPDLHSELNLSSLELGDSALYFCASSVAQGVMYNEQFFGPGTRLTVL.

At least ten counts were recorded for this clonotype. V usage is TRBV11-3 and J usage is TRBJ1-4, with a weak D call TRBD1 (5 bases). Per the germline V gene, CDR1 is SGHNT and CDR2 is YENEEA. The ends were cut back, 4 bases at V and 0 bases at J, with 6 bases in the middle. This CDR3 comprises 14 residues. CDR3 sequence (DNA): TGTGCCAGCAGCTCGGGGGCAACTAATGAAAAACTGTTTTTT. This gives the protein CASSSGATNEKLFF.

This clonotype was seen repeatedly, ten times or more. The chain recombines TRBV12-3 or TRBV12-4 with TRBJ2-1, with D possibly being TRBD1 (6 bases). This CDR3 is 14 amino acids long. V dropped 5 bases and J dropped 4 bases, with 12 bases sitting between them. The CDR3 loop reads CASSPTGLYNEQFF. In DNA form, the CDR3 reads TGTGCCAGCAGTCCGACAGGACTGTACAATGAGCAGTTCTTC.

This clonotype showed up just a few times. J is TRBJ1-1 and V is TRBV29-1, with D tentatively TRBD1 (5 bases). Trimming stripped 8 bases from V and 4 bases from J, with 17 bases between. Germline V gene sequence: CDR1 SQVTM, CDR2 ANQGSEA. The CDR3 extends over 13 amino acids. The CDR3 DNA reads TGCAGCTCGGCCGTCGGGGGAGGCACTGAAGCTTTCTTT. Translated, it gives CSSAVGGGTEAFF.

The chain employs TRBV20-1 and TRBJ1-2; no firm D call. This CDR3 region has 13 residues. Trimming took off 3 bases at V and 2 bases at J, with 10 bases between the two ends. Germline V CDR1 and CDR2: DFQATT, SNEGSKA (reference sequence). CDR3 sequence reads: CSASTDGNYGYTF. The CDR3 nucleotides are TGCAGTGCTAGTACCGACGGCAACTATGGCTACACCTTC.

To note about this clonotype: This may be a read error, as it is one base from a much larger clone. V usage is TRBV20-1 and J usage is TRBJ2-3; D is possibly TRBD1 (6 bases). The CDR3 length is 12 residues. Germline values: CDR1 DFQATT, CDR2 SNEGSKA (reference sequence). Deletions cut 1 base from V and 14 bases from J, with 16 bases between. The CDR3 DNA reads TGCAGTGCTAGAGCGGCAGTACAGGGAACGTATTTT. The encoded protein is CSARAAVQGTYF.

This chain connects TRBV28 to TRBJ1-6; 8 bases match TRBD1. Germline V gives CDR1 MDHEN, CDR2 SYDVKM. The CDR3 runs to 15 residues. Trimming cost V 6 bases and J 6 bases; bases outside gene matches: 7. Here the CDR3 DNA reads TGTGCCAGCAGACCCGGACAGGGAAGTAATTCACCCCTCCACTTT. This translates into CASRPGQGSNSPLHF.

The chain has TRBV3-1 and TRBJ1-5; D perhaps matches TRBD1 (5 bases). Looked up from germline, CDR1 is LGHDT and CDR2 is YNNKEL (reference sequence). The CDR3 contains 14 residues. V was trimmed by 0 bases and J by 7 bases, leaving 10 bases between them. The CDR3 DNA reads TGTGCCAGCAGCCAAGATGGGGGGAGGCAGCCCCAGCATTTT. Translation gives CASSQDGGRQPQHF.

This clonotype was counted ten times or more. The V gene is TRBV10-3, the J gene TRBJ1-5; D unclear. CDR1 and CDR2 from the germline V gene are ENHRY and SYGVKD. This CDR3 region has 14 residues. With 3 bases removed from V and 0 bases from J, the gap between germline ends came to 6 bases. The CDR3 here is CAISEQYSNQPQHF. The CDR3 DNA reads TGTGCCATCAGTGAACAGTATAGCAATCAGCCCCAGCATTTT.

This clonotype came up a few times. The chain combines TRBV4-1 with TRBJ1-4; D unclear. CDR1 is MGHRA and CDR2 is YSYEKL in the germline V gene. V was shortened by 3 bases and J by 8 bases, with 13 bases between the two germline ends. This CDR3 is 14 amino acids long. Written as DNA, the CDR3 is TGCGCCAGCAGCCACACGGCCCTGGGGGAAAAACTGTTTTTT. Residues: CASSHTALGEKLFF.

Of note for this clonotype: A much larger clone sits a single nucleotide away, making a read error possible. V and J are TRBV10-3 and TRBJ1-2; possibly TRBD1 for D (5 bases). The germline V gene encodes CDR1 ENHRY and CDR2 SYGVKD. This CDR3 comprises 13 residues. V lost 8 bases and J lost 6, with 16 bases in between. CDR3 loop: CAIGPWGGDGYTF. In DNA, the CDR3 is TGTGCCATCGGACCCTGGGGAGGGGATGGCTACACCTTC.

There are many counts of this clonotype. The rearrangement joins TRBV7-9 to TRBJ1-5; 8 bases align to TRBD1. Germline V lookup: CDR1 SEHNR, CDR2 FQNEAQ (reference sequence). V gave up 4 bases and J gave up 7 bases; unmatched junction bases: 12. The CDR3 is 16 amino acids. The CDR3 loop is CASSSDFDRGDQPQHF. The DNA for the CDR3 is TGTGCCAGCAGCTCAGATTTCGACAGGGGCGACCAGCCCCAGCATTTT. Supplemented by reference TRBV7-9 and TRBJ1-5, the full variable domain reads DTGVSQNPRHKITKRGQNVTFRCDPISEHNRLYWYRQTLGQGPEFLTYFQNEAQLEKSRLLSDRFSAERPKGSFSTLEIQRTEQGDSAMYLCASSSDFDRGDQPQHFGDGTRLSIL.

This clonotype was counted a few times. This chain joins TRBV12-3 or TRBV12-4 and TRBJ1-1; D uncertain. The CDR3 loop spans 12 amino acids. Trimming left V 2 bases short and J 8 bases short, with 9 bases between. CDR3 DNA: TGTGCCAGCAGTTTAACGGCCCACGAAGCTTTCTTT. It specifies CASSLTAHEAFF.

This clonotype appeared many times. This chain connects TRBV2 to TRBJ1-2, with TRBD1 as a possible D gene (5 bases). Germline loops: CDR1 SNHLY, CDR2 FYNNEI. The CDR3 is made up of 15 amino acids. V gave up 0 bases and J gave up 7 bases, with 15 bases separating them. The CDR3 sequence is CASSEAKSGIFGYTF. The CDR3 bases are TGTGCCAGCAGTGAAGCAAAGTCAGGGATTTTTGGCTACACCTTC.

The chain joins TRBV20-1 to TRBJ2-5, with a possible D match to TRBD2 (5 bases). In germline, CDR1 is DFQATT, CDR2 SNEGSKA (reference sequence). This CDR3 is 14 amino acids long. V was shortened by 1 base and J by 4 bases, with 13 bases between the two germline ends. The CDR3 is CSARGPDSLETQYF. Here the CDR3 DNA reads TGCAGTGCTAGAGGTCCGGACTCCTTAGAGACCCAGTACTTC.

This clonotype was found a few times. The chain recombines TRBV9 with TRBJ2-5, with 15 bases that match TRBD2. This CDR3 spans 17 amino acids. V lost 6 bases and J lost 6; bases outside the gene matches: 12. The germline V gene encodes CDR1 SGDLS and CDR2 YYNGEE. In nucleotides, the CDR3 is TGTGCCAGCAAAGCGGGACTAGCGGGAGGTCGGAAAAAGACCCAGTACTTC. It codes for CASKAGLAGGRKKTQYF.

This chain links TRBV5-4 with TRBJ1-2; D uncertain. CDR3 length: 13 amino acids. CDR1 and CDR2 (germline): SGHNT, YYREEE (reference sequence). V lost 0 bases, J lost 7 bases, and 10 bases lay in between. CDR3 sequence: CASSLGLSPGYTF. In DNA, the CDR3 is TGTGCCAGCAGCTTGGGCCTCTCTCCTGGCTACACCTTC. Based on the CDR3 plus reference TRBV5-4 and TRBJ1-2, the full variable domain is ETGVTQSPTHLIKTRGQQVTLRCSSQSGHNTVSWYQQALGQGPQFIFQYYREEENGRGNFPPRFSGLQFPNYSSELNVNALELDDSALYLCASSLGLSPGYTFGSGTRLTVV.

CDR3 amino acids: CSATGTGGKSYIQYF. The DNA for the CDR3 is TGCAGTGCCACAGGGACCGGGGGGAAGTCATACATTCAGTACTTC. The V gene is TRBV20-1, the J gene TRBJ2-4, with D tentatively TRBD2 (7 bases). CDR1 is DFQATT and CDR2 is SNEGSKA in the germline V gene (reference sequence). This CDR3 spans 15 amino acids. V gave up 6 bases and J gave up 8 bases, with 23 bases separating them.

This clonotype was picked up a small number of times. The chain carries TRBV5-6 and TRBJ1-2; no firm D call. This CDR3 is built from 15 residues. From germline, CDR1 is SGHDT and CDR2 YYEEEE. The ends were cut back, 2 bases at V and 4 bases at J, with 15 bases in the middle. The CDR3 spells CASSLGQANFYGYTF. Written as DNA, the CDR3 is TGTGCCAGCAGCTTAGGCCAGGCTAACTTCTATGGCTACACCTTC.